The 14 T cell receptor beta chains below were found in one sample sequenced in a study of T cells in Graves' hyperthyroidism and ophthalmopathy. RNA transcripts gave rise to amplified TCR beta CDR3 regions. First-round RT-PCR targeting the TCR CDR3 was performed with the HTBI primer set. TCRdb itself ran the multiplex PCR reads through MiXCR, one entry per CDR3 protein. Of 300,000 to 450,000 distinct CDR3 sequences in the sample, approximately 15% are singletons; the top ten hold about 10%. Sequencing was carried out using blood. The receptors were gathered from a woman in her sixties with Graves' hyperthyroidism.

Ten or more counts support this clonotype. The chain employs TRBV15 and TRBJ2-3; D perhaps matches TRBD2 (5 bases). CDR3 length equals 19 residues. Trimming cost V 1 base and J 2 bases, with 22 bases left between them. In germline, CDR1 is LNHNV, CDR2 YYDKDF (reference sequence). CDR3 bases: TGTGCCACCAGCAGAGGCTTGGTTGGCCGCGGGCCCCACACAGATACGCAGTATTTT. This gives the protein CATSRGLVGRGPHTDTQYF.

This clonotype was seen only a few times. The chain uses TRBV15 and TRBJ2-1, with 9 nucleotides matching TRBD1. V trimming: 6 bases; J trimming: 1 base; junction bases outside the gene matches: 4. Per the germline V gene, CDR1 is LNHNV and CDR2 is YYDKDF (reference sequence). The CDR3 totals 15 residues. Here the CDR3 DNA reads TGTGCCACCAGAACCGACAGGGGGTCCTACAATGAGCAGTTCTTC. This codes for CATRTDRGSYNEQFF.

In its sample, this clonotype was seen many times. For the CDR3, the DNA is TGCAGCGTGGGGGCATTTGCTACTAGCACAGATACGCAGTATTTT. As protein: CSVGAFATSTDTQYF. The chain uses TRBV29-1 and TRBJ2-3, with D possibly TRBD1 on 6 matching bases. The CDR3 covers 15 residues. The V gene's germline CDR1 is SQVTM and CDR2 ANQGSEA. V lost 6 bases and J lost 0, with 16 bases in between.

The sample holds many counts of this clonotype. The chain joins TRBV24-1 to TRBJ1-2; 10 positions agree with TRBD1. The CDR3 has 15 amino acids. Germline V gives CDR1 KGHDR, CDR2 SFDVKD. Trimming at V came to 4 bases and at J to 1 base, leaving 2 bases not matched to a gene. The CDR3 coding sequence is TGTGCCACCAGTGAAGGGACAGGGGATAACTATGGCTACACCTTC. As protein: CATSEGTGDNYGYTF.

This clonotype was recorded many times. The chain couples TRBV12-5 to TRBJ2-1; D may be TRBD2 (6 bases). This CDR3 is built from 15 residues. V lost 6 bases and J 7 bases, leaving 19 bases between the germline ends. CDR1 is LGHNT, CDR2 FRNRAP, per germline. The CDR3 DNA sequence: TGTGCTAGTGGCCCCCCCACGTGGGCGGGAAATGAGCAGTTCTTC. This sequence encodes CASGPPTWAGNEQFF.

This clonotype was recorded many times. The chain is built from TRBV11-3 and TRBJ2-7, with 8 bases matching TRBD2. This CDR3 comprises 14 residues. The germline V gene has CDR1 SGHNT and CDR2 YENEEA. With V trimmed by 7 bases and J by 5 bases, 10 bases remained unmatched. This CDR3 reads CASNKAGENDEQYF. The CDR3 DNA sequence: TGTGCCAGCAACAAAGCGGGAGAGAACGACGAGCAGTACTTC. The entire variable domain, with the rest obtained from reference TRBV11-3 and TRBJ2-7, is as follows: EAGVVQSPRYKIIEKKQPVAFWCNPISGHNTLYWYLQNLGQGPELLIRYENEEAVDDSQLPKDRFSAERLKGVDSTLKIQPAELGDSAVYLCASNKAGENDEQYFGPGTRLTVT.

This clonotype has at least ten counts. This chain joins TRBV20-1 and TRBJ2-1, with 10 nucleotides matching TRBD2. CDR3 length: 17 residues. J gave up 4 bases and V 2 bases, and 11 bases lay outside the gene matches. The germline CDR1 and CDR2 sequences are DFQATT and SNEGSKA (reference sequence). In DNA form, the CDR3 reads TGCAGTGCTAGAACAAGCGGGAGGGCCGTAGGGTACAATGAGCAGTTCTTC. Translation: CSARTSGRAVGYNEQFF.

The chain links TRBV2 to TRBJ1-6, with D uncertain. Deletions cut 2 bases from V and 7 bases from J, with 12 bases between. CDR3 length: 15 amino acids. Germline V gene lookup returns CDR1 SNHLY and CDR2 FYNNEI. DNA of the CDR3: TGTGCCAGCAGTGAATTATTACAATCAAATTCACCCCTCCACTTT. Amino acids: CASSELLQSNSPLHF.

V is TRBV28 and J is TRBJ2-2, with a tentative D call TRBD1 (6 bases). Trimming took off 6 bases at V and 4 bases at J, with 18 bases between the two ends. Germline V lookup: CDR1 MDHEN, CDR2 SYDVKM. The CDR3 length is 16 residues. CDR3 DNA sequence: TGTGCCAGCAGCCCGAACAACCGGGACACCACCGGGGAGCTGTTTTTT. Its translation: CASSPNNRDTTGELFF.

The rearrangement uses TRBV10-3 and TRBJ2-1; no definite D call. Germline V CDR1 and CDR2: ENHRY, SYGVKD. The V gene lost 0 bases and the J gene lost 6 bases, with 6 bases spanning the gap. The CDR3 totals 13 residues. The CDR3 bases are TGTGCCATCAGTGAGTCGCCCCCCAATGAGCAGTTCTTC. It specifies CAISESPPNEQFF.

Ten or more counts support this clonotype. CDR3 bases: TGTGCCAGCAGCCCCCCGGCGCAAGAGACCCAGTACTTC. Encoded protein: CASSPPAQETQYF. The chain uses TRBV18 and TRBJ2-5; D not certain. Trimming removed 8 bases at V and 2 bases at J, with 12 bases between. Germline values: CDR1 KGHSH, CDR2 LQKENI. The CDR3 is 13 residues long.

This clonotype showed up many times. The genes are TRBV12-3 or TRBV12-4 and TRBJ1-2; 8 nucleotides match TRBD1. With V trimmed by 3 bases and J by 8 bases, 11 bases remained unmatched. This CDR3 has 15 residues. This CDR3 reads CASSLGQANSGGYTF. The DNA of the CDR3 is TGTGCCAGCAGTTTGGGACAGGCGAACTCTGGGGGCTACACCTTC.

Only a few counts were recorded for this clonotype. The J gene is TRBJ1-5, the V gene TRBV30; D may be TRBD1 (6 bases). CDR1 is GTSNPN, CDR2 SVGIG, per germline (reference sequence). The V end was cut by 2 bases, the J end by 6 bases, with 14 bases between. The CDR3 totals 14 residues. The CDR3 loop reads CAWSLQGRSQPQHF. The CDR3 DNA sequence: TGTGCCTGGAGTTTACAGGGAAGGAGTCAGCCCCAGCATTTT.

This chain uses TRBV5-1 with TRBJ2-3; a weak D match, TRBD1 (6 bases). CDR1 SGHRS and CDR2 YFSETQ come from the germline V gene. V was pared by 2 bases and J by 1 base, with 8 bases between. CDR3 length: 14 amino acids. DNA of the CDR3: TGCGCCAGCAGCTTCCGACAGGGCACAGATACGCAGTATTTT. It codes for CASSFRQGTDTQYF.